The 21 T cell receptor beta chains presented below share a single source sample, sequenced in a study of beta chain features in type 1 diabetes. The study, taken as a whole, reports: All four CD4+ subsets from Type 1 diabetes patients carried moderately but significantly shorter TCRB CDR3s.

Investigators reverse transcribed all isolated RNA, so they sequenced expressed TCRB transcripts. The repertoire was sequenced with immunoSEQ multiplex PCR; TCRdb's copy has only in-frame clones and lacks some. The profile covers 400,000 or so clones, with 10% to 15% appearing a single time and over 0.008% taken by the ten largest. These receptors have no identified antigens. The sample taken for sequencing was naive CD4+ T cells from blood. Source of these receptors: a woman between 18 and 30 years old with type 1 diabetes.

Only a few counts were recorded for this clone. This chain connects TRBV7-9 to TRBJ1-2; D unresolved. The CDR3 has 12 amino acids. Looked up from germline, CDR1 is SEHNR and CDR2 is FQNEAQ (reference sequence). Deletions cut 5 bases from V and 5 bases from J, with 9 bases between. CDR3 nucleotide sequence: TGTGCCAGCAGCCAAGACGGGTATGGCTACACCTTC. Protein sequence: CASSQDGYGYTF. The full variable domain, with the rest looked up from reference TRBV7-9 and TRBJ1-2, is DTGVSQNPRHKITKRGQNVTFRCDPISEHNRLYWYRQTLGQGPEFLTYFQNEAQLEKSRLLSDRFSAERPKGSFSTLEIQRTEQGDSAMYLCASSQDGYGYTFGSGTRLTVV.

The chain joins TRBV7-9 to TRBJ1-5; the match to TRBD1 covers 7 bases. Germline values: CDR1 SEHNR, CDR2 FQNEAQ (reference sequence). This CDR3 comprises 16 residues. Germline trimming cut 5 bases from V and 3 bases from J; bases unmatched to any gene: 10. The CDR3 loop reads CASSDRGTAINQPQHF. CDR3 DNA: TGTGCCAGCAGCGACCGCGGGACAGCTATCAATCAGCCCCAGCATTTT.

The CDR3 nucleotides read TGCGCCAGCAGCCAAGAGTCAGGTGGCGGGCTCAATGAGCAGTTCTTC. Protein product: CASSQESGGGLNEQFF. The J gene is TRBJ2-1, the V gene TRBV4-1; tentative D call: TRBD2 (5 bases). This CDR3 is 16 amino acids long. Between the trimmed V and J ends, which lost 0 bases and 6 bases, there was a span of 15 bases. CDR1 is MGHRA, CDR2 YSYEKL, per germline.

In the case of this clone: Other DNA variants within this sample encode the same CDR3. V is TRBV9 and J is TRBJ2-1, with D possibly TRBD1 on 6 matching bases. In germline, CDR1 is SGDLS, CDR2 YYNGEE. This CDR3 contains 15 residues. V lost 1 base, J lost 0 bases, and 8 bases lay in between. DNA for the CDR3: TGTGCCAGCAGCGTAATAGGGGGCTCCTACAATGAGCAGTTCTTC. It translates to CASSVIGGSYNEQFF.

This clone has just a few counts. The V gene is TRBV7-2, the J gene TRBJ2-1; 10 nucleotides line up with TRBD1. V trimming: 2 bases; J trimming: 7 bases; junction bases outside the gene matches: 8. The germline CDR1 and CDR2 sequences are SGHTA and FQGNSA. CDR3 length: 16 amino acids. The CDR3 DNA is TGTGCCAGCAGCTTATGGACAGGGGGGTTACGAAATGAGCAGTTCTTC. Encoded protein: CASSLWTGGLRNEQFF.

This clone was observed a few times. V gene TRBV7-9 combines with J gene TRBJ2-7, with TRBD2 matching over 10 bases. The CDR3 loop spans 14 amino acids. V was clipped by 6 bases and J by 0 bases; unmatched bases: 2. The V gene's germline CDR1 is SEHNR and CDR2 FQNEAQ (reference sequence). CDR3 sequence: CASSGLADSYEQYF. The CDR3 DNA sequence: TGTGCCAGCAGTGGACTAGCGGACTCCTACGAGCAGTACTTC.

This clone appeared once. The J gene is TRBJ2-7, the V gene TRBV6-5; D not resolved. This CDR3 is built from 13 residues. Germline V gives CDR1 MNHEY, CDR2 SVGAGI. V shed 5 bases and J shed 0 bases, with 8 bases lying between them. The CDR3 DNA reads TGTGCCAGCAGTACCGACTTCTCCTACGAGCAGTACTTC. Translating gives CASSTDFSYEQYF.

This chain links TRBV6-1 with TRBJ2-1, with D perhaps TRBD2 (6 bases). Germline CDR1 and CDR2: MNHNS and SASEGT. V dropped 6 bases and J dropped 5 bases, with 11 bases sitting between them. The CDR3 is 13 residues long. Written as DNA, the CDR3 is TGTGCCAGCAGGAGGGGCGGGAACAATGAGCAGTTCTTC. It is translated as CASRRGGNNEQFF.

Only a few counts were recorded for this clone. The chain employs TRBV18 and TRBJ2-3, with TRBD2 as a possible D gene (6 bases). CDR3 length: 13 residues. V lost 4 bases and J 4 bases, leaving 9 bases between the germline ends. The germline CDR1 and CDR2 sequences are KGHSH and LQKENI. DNA of the CDR3: TGTGCCAGCTCACTCTCGGGGGCAGATACGCAGTATTTT. Translating gives CASSLSGADTQYF. Complete variable domain (other parts from reference TRBV18 and TRBJ2-3): NAGVMQNPRHLVRRRGQEARLRCSPMKGHSHVYWYRQLPEEGLKFMVYLQKENIIDESGMPKERFSAEFPKEGPSILRIQQVVRGDSAAYFCASSLSGADTQYFGPGTRLTVL.

The table lists this clone with a few counts. The chain links TRBV30 to TRBJ2-3, with 12 bases fitting TRBD2. Germline-derived CDR1 and CDR2 are GTSNPN and SVGIG (reference sequence). Trimming cost V 0 bases and J 8 bases; bases outside gene matches: 0. This CDR3 contains 13 residues. CDR3 sequence (DNA): TGTGCCTGGAGTGTACTAGCGGGGGGTACGCAGTATTTT. This sequence encodes CAWSVLAGGTQYF.

This clone was seen a handful of times. The chain's CDR3 is CASSPRGQNNEQFF. In nucleotides, the CDR3 is TGCGCCAGCAGCCCACGTGGACAGAACAATGAGCAGTTCTTC. The rearrangement links TRBV5-1 to TRBJ2-1, with TRBD1 as a possible D gene (6 bases). Germline V gene data show CDR1 as SGHRS and CDR2 as YFSETQ. Trimming stripped 4 bases from V and 5 bases from J, with 13 bases between. The CDR3 contains 14 residues.

This clone was seen a few times. The rearrangement uses TRBV14 and TRBJ1-2, with a weak D call TRBD1 (5 bases). The CDR3 covers 13 residues. V shed 4 bases and J shed 6 bases, with 12 bases lying between them. CDR1 and CDR2 (germline): SGHDN, FVKESK. The CDR3 loop reads CASSRGQRDGYTF. CDR3 coding DNA: TGTGCCAGCAGCCGCGGACAAAGGGATGGCTACACCTTC.

A few counts support this clone. The chain combines TRBV4-3 with TRBJ2-3, with a tentative D call TRBD2 (6 bases). This CDR3 has 13 amino acids. V gave up 3 bases and J gave up 7 bases, with 11 bases separating them. The V gene's germline CDR1 is LGHNA and CDR2 YSLEER. The CDR3 loop reads CASSQGTANTQYF. The CDR3 nucleotides are TGCGCCAGCAGCCAGGGGACTGCAAATACGCAGTATTTT.

CDR3 nucleotides: TGCGCCAGCAGCTCCAGGCCCCCAGGGTCCAATTACAATGAGCAGTTCTTC. It codes for CASSSRPPGSNYNEQFF. V gene TRBV4-3 combines with J gene TRBJ2-1; TRBD1 is a possible D gene (5 bases). The CDR3 spans 17 residues. Germline-derived CDR1 and CDR2 are LGHNA and YSLEER. Trimming cost V 5 bases and J 4 bases, with 21 bases left between them.

This chain connects TRBV9 to TRBJ2-3; 11 nucleotides match TRBD2. The V and J ends lost 2 bases and 2 bases, in that order; junction bases with no gene match: 4. This CDR3 is 16 amino acids long. The germline gives CDR1 SGDLS, CDR2 YYNGEE. The chain's CDR3 is CASSVGLAGNTDTQYF. As DNA, the CDR3 is TGTGCCAGCAGCGTCGGACTAGCGGGTAACACAGATACGCAGTATTTT.

The V and J genes are TRBV6-4 and TRBJ2-3, with D tentatively TRBD1 (5 bases). Germline-derived CDR1 and CDR2 are MRHNA and SNTAGT. V was pared by 8 bases and J by 0 bases, with 15 bases between. This CDR3 comprises 15 residues. The CDR3 DNA reads as TGTGCCAGCGGACCCCAGGGCTCTAGCACAGATACGCAGTATTTT. Residues: CASGPQGSSTDTQYF.

The gene calls are TRBV28 and TRBJ2-3, with 9 bases that match TRBD1. J lost 2 bases, V lost 3 bases, and 3 bases had no gene match. Germline CDR1 MDHEN, CDR2 SYDVKM. The length of the CDR3 is 15 residues. This CDR3 reads CASSLGDRATDTQYF. The CDR3 bases are TGTGCCAGCAGTTTGGGGGACAGGGCCACAGATACGCAGTATTTT.

This clone was observed a handful of times. This chain joins TRBV11-2 and TRBJ2-1; 13 bases map to TRBD2. CDR3 length: 17 amino acids. Germline-derived CDR1 and CDR2 are SGHAT and FQNNGV. The V segment lost 4 bases and the J segment 7 bases; nucleotides outside the gene matches: 10. The DNA for the CDR3 is TGTGCCAGCAGCTGGAGGGTCGAGGGACTAGCGGGAAATGAGCAGTTCTTC. Translated: CASSWRVEGLAGNEQFF. The whole variable domain, remainder taken from reference TRBV11-2 and TRBJ2-1, is EAGVAQSPRYKIIEKRQSVAFWCNPISGHATLYWYQQILGQGPKLLIQFQNNGVVDDSQLPKDRFSAERLKGVDSTLKIQPAKLEDSAVYLCASSWRVEGLAGNEQFFGPGTRLTVL.

This clone was observed a few times. The CDR3 spells CASSSDRVETQYF. DNA for the CDR3: TGCGCCAGCAGCTCCGACAGGGTAGAGACCCAGTACTTC. The chain recombines TRBV5-1 with TRBJ2-5, with TRBD1 identical over 7 bases. The germline gives CDR1 SGHRS, CDR2 YFSETQ. This CDR3 region has 13 residues. Trimming removed 3 bases from V and 4 bases from J; junction bases left unmatched: 3.

This clone was counted between two and nine times. This sequence joins TRBV7-3 and TRBJ2-1; D is unclear. V was clipped by 2 bases and J by 10 bases, with 9 bases between them. Germline values: CDR1 SGHTA, CDR2 FQGTGA. The CDR3 spans 12 residues. The DNA of the CDR3 is TGTGCCAGCAGCTTAGGAGCGAGCGAGCAGTTCTTC. Amino acid sequence: CASSLGASEQFF. The full variable domain, with the rest looked up from reference TRBV7-3 and TRBJ2-1, is GAGVSQTPSNKVTEKGKYVELRCDPISGHTALYWYRQSLGQGPEFLIYFQGTGAADDSGLPNDRFFAVRPEGSVSTLKIQRTERGDSAVYLCASSLGASEQFFGPGTRLTVL.

There are a few counts of this clone. This CDR3 is CASRLSGSTDTQYF. The CDR3 DNA reads TGTGCAAGTCGTCTTAGCGGGAGCACAGATACGCAGTATTTT. The chain joins TRBV12-2 to TRBJ2-3; whether TRBD2, the table's D call, matches the DNA was not checked. TRBV12-2 is flagged as a pseudogene. CDR3 length equals 14 residues.